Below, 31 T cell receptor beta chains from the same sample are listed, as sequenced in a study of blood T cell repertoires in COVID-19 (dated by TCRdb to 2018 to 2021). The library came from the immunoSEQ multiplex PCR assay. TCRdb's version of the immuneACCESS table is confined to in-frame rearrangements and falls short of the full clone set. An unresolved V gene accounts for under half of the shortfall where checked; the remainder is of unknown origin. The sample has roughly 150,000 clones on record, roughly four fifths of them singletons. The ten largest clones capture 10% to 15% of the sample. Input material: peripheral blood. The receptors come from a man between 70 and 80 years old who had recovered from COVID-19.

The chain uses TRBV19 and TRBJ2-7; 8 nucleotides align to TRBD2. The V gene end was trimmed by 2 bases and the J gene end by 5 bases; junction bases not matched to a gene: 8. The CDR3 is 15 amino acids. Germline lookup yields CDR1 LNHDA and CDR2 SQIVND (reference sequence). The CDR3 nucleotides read TGTGCCAGTAGTATACCCCGGACTAGCACGCACGAGCAGTACTTC. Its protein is CASSIPRTSTHEQYF.

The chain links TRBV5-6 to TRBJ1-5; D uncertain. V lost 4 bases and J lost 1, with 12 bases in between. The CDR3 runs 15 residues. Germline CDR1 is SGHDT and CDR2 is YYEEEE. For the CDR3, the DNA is TGTGCCAGCAGCGCATCTGCGGGAAGCAATCAGCCCCAGCATTTT. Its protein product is CASSASAGSNQPQHF.

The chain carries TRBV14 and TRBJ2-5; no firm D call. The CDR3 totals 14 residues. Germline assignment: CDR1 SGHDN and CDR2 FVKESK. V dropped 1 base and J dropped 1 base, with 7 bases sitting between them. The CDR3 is CASSQVAGQETQYF. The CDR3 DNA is TGTGCCAGCAGCCAAGTGGCAGGCCAAGAGACCCAGTACTTC. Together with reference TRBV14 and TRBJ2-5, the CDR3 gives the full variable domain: EAGVTQFPSHSVIEKGQTVTLRCDPISGHDNLYWYRRVMGKEIKFLLHFVKESKQDESGMPNNRFLAERTGGTYSTLKVQPAELEDSGVYFCASSQVAGQETQYFGPGTRLLVL.

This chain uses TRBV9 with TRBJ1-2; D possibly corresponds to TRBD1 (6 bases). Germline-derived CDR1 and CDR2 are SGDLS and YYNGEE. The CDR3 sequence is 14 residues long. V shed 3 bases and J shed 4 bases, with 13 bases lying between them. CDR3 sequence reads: CASSAGQSAYGYTF. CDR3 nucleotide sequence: TGTGCCAGCAGCGCCGGACAGTCAGCCTATGGCTACACCTTC.

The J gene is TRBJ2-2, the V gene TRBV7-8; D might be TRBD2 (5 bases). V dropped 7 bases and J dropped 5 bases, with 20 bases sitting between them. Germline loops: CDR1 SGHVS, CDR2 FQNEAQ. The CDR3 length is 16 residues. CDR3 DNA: TGTGCCAGCACCCCGCCGCTGGAGGTTGGGACCGGGGAGCTGTTTTTT. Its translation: CASTPPLEVGTGELFF. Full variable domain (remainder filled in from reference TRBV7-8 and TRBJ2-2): GAGVSQSPRYKVAKRGQDVALRCDPISGHVSLFWYQQALGQGPEFLTYFQNEAQLDKSGLPSDRFFAERPEGSVSTLKIQRTQQEDSAVYLCASTPPLEVGTGELFFGEGSRLTVL.

CDR3 DNA sequence: TGTGCCAGCAGCCCTAGTGGCTCTGGAAACACCATATATTTT. Translated: CASSPSGSGNTIYF. The chain is built from TRBV3-1 (or the pseudogene TRBV3-2) and TRBJ1-3; D is uncertain. With 4 bases removed from V and 0 bases from J, the gap between germline ends came to 7 bases. The CDR3 runs to 14 residues. In germline, CDR1 is LGHDT, CDR2 YNNKEL (reference sequence).

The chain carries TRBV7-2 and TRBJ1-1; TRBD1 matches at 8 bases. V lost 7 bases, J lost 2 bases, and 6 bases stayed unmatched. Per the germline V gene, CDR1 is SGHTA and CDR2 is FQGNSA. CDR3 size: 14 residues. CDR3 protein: CASNPGTGNTEAFF. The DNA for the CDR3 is TGTGCCAGCAACCCCGGGACAGGAAACACTGAAGCTTTCTTT.

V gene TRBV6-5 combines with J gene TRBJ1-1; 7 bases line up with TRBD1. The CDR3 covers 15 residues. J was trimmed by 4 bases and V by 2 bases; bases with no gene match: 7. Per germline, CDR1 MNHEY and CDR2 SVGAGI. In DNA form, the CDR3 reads TGTGCCAGCAGTTACGGAGACAGGGTGTCCACTGAAGCTTTCTTT. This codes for CASSYGDRVSTEAFF.

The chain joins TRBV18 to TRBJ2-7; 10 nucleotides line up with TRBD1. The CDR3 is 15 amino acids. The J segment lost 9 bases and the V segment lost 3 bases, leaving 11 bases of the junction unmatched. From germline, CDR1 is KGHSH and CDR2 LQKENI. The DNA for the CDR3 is TGTGCCAGCTCACCGGACCGGGACAGGGGTTCGGGGCAGTACTTC. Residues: CASSPDRDRGSGQYF.

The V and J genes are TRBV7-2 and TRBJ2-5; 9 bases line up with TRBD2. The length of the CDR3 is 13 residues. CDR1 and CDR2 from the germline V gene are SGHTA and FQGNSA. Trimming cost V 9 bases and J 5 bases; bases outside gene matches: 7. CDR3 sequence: CASVIAGDETQYF. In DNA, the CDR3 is TGTGCCAGTGTAATAGCGGGAGATGAGACCCAGTACTTC.

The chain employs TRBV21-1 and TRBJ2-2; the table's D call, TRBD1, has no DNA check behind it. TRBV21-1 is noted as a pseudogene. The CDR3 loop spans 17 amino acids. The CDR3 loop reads CASSILGGQGNTGELFF. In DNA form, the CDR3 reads TGTGCCAGCAGCATCCTCGGGGGACAGGGGAACACCGGGGAGCTGTTTTTT.

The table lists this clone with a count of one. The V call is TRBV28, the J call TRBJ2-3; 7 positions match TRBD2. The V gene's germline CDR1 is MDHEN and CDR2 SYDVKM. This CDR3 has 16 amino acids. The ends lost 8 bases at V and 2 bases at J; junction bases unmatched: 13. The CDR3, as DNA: TGTGCCAGCCAGCGGGGCTCCAATTTTCCCACAGATACGCAGTATTTT. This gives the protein CASQRGSNFPTDTQYF.

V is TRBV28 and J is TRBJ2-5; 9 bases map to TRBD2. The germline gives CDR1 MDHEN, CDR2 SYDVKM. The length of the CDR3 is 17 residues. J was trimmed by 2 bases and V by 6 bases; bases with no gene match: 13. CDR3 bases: TGTGCCAGCAGCCCCCGGCTAGCGGGGCTATTACAAGAGACCCAGTACTTC. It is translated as CASSPRLAGLLQETQYF.

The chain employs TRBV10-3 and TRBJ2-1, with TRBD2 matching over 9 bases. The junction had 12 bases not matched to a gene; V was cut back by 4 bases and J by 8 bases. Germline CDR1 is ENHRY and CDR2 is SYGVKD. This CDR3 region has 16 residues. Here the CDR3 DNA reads TGTGCCATCAGTGCCCCCACTAGCGGGCCGGGTGATGAGCAGTTCTTC. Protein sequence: CAISAPTSGPGDEQFF.

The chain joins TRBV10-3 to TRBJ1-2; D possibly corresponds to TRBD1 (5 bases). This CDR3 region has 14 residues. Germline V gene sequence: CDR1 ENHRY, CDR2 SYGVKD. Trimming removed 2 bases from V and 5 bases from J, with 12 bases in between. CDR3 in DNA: TGTGCCATCAGTGAGCAGGGTTTTGGGTATGGCTACACCTTC. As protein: CAISEQGFGYGYTF.

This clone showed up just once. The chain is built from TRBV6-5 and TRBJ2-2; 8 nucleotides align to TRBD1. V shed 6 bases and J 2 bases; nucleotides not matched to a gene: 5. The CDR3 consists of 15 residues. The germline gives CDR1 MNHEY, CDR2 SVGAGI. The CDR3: CASSADRANTGELFF. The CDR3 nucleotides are TGTGCCAGCAGCGCGGACAGGGCCAACACCGGGGAGCTGTTTTTT.

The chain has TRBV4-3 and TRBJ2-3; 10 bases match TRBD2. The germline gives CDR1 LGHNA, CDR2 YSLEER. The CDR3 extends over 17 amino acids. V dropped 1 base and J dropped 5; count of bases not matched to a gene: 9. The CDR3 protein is CASSQGTSGILGDTQYF. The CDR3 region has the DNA TGCGCCAGCAGCCAAGGGACTAGCGGTATTCTGGGAGATACGCAGTATTTT.

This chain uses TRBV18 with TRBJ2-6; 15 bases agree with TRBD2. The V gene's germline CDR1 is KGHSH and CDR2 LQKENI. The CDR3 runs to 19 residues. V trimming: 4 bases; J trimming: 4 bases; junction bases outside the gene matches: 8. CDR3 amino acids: CASSLRTSGRASGANVLTF. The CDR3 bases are TGTGCCAGCTCACTCAGGACTAGCGGGAGGGCCTCGGGGGCCAACGTCCTGACTTTC.

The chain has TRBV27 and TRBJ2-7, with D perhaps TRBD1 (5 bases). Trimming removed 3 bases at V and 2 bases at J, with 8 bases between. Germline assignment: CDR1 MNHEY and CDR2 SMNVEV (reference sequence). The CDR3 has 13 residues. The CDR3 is CASSFDRAYEQYF. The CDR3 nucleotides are TGTGCCAGCAGTTTTGACAGAGCCTACGAGCAGTACTTC.

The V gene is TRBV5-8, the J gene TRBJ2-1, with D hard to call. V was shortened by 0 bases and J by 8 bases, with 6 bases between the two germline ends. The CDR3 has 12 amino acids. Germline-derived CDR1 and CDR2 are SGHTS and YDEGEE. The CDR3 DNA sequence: TGTGCCAGCAGCTTGGGAGGTGATGAGCAGTTCTTC. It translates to CASSLGGDEQFF.

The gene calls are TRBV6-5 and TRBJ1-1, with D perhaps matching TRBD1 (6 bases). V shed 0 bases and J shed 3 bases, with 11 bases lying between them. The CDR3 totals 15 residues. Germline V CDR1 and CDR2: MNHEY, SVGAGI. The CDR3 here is CASSYSESGDTEAFF. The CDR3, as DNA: TGTGCCAGCAGTTACTCGGAATCAGGGGACACTGAAGCTTTCTTT.

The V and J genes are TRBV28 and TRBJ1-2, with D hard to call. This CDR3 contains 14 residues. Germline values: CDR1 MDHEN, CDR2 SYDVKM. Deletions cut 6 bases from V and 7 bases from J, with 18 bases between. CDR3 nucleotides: TGTGCCAGCAGCCAGACGGGAGCGTTTGCTGGCTACACCTTC. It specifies CASSQTGAFAGYTF.

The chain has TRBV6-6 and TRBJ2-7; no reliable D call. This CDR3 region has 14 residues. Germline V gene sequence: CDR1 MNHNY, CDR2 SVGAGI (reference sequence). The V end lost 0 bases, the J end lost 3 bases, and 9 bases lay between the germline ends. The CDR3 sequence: CASSYSSQYYEQYF. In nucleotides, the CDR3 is TGTGCCAGCAGTTACTCGAGTCAATACTACGAGCAGTACTTC.

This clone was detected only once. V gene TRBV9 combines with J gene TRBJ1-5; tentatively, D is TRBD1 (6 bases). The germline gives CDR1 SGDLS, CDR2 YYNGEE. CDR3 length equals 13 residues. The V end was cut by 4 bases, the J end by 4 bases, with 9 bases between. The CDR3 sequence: CASSKRGNQPQHF. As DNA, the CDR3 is TGTGCCAGCAGCAAGAGGGGGAATCAGCCCCAGCATTTT.

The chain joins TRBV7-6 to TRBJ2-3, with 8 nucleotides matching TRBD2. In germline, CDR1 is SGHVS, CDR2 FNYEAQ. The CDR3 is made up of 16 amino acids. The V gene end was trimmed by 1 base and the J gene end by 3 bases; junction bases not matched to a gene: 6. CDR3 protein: CASSLEAGAGTDTQYF. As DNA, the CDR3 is TGTGCCAGCAGCTTAGAAGCGGGAGCTGGAACAGATACGCAGTATTTT.

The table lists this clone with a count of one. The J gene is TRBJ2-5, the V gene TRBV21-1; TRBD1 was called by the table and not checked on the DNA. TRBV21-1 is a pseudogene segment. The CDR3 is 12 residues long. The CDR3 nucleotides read TGTGCCAGCCAGGGGACCCAAGAGACCCAGTACTTC. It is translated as CASQGTQETQYF.

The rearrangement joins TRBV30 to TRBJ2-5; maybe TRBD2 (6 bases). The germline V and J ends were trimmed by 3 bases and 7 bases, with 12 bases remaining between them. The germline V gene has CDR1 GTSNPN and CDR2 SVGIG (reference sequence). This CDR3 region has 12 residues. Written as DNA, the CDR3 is TGTGCCTGGAGCCCCTCGCGGGGGACCCAGTACTTC. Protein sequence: CAWSPSRGTQYF. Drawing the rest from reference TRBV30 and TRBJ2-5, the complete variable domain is SQTIHQWPATLVQPVGSPLSLECTVEGTSNPNLYWYRQAAGRGLQLLFYSVGIGQISSEVPQNLSASRPQDRQFILSSKKLLLSDSGFYLCAWSPSRGTQYFGPGTRLLVL.

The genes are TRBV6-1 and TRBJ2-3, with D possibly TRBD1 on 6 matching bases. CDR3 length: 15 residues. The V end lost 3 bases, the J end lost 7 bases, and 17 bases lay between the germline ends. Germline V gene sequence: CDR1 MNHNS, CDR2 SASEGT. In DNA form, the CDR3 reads TGTGCCAGCAGTGACGCTCCCGGGACACAACATACGCAGTATTTT. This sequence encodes CASSDAPGTQHTQYF.

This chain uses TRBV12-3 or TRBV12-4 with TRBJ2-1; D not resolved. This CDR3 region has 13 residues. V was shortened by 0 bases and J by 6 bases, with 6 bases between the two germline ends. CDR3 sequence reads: CASSLARSNEQFF. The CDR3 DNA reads TGTGCCAGCAGTTTAGCCAGAAGCAATGAGCAGTTCTTC.

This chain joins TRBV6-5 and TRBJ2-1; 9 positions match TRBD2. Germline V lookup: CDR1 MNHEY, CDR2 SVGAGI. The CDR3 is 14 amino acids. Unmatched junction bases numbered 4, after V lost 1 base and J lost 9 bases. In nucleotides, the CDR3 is TGTGCCAGCAGTTACTTAGCGGGAGAGGGTGAGCAGTTCTTC. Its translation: CASSYLAGEGEQFF.

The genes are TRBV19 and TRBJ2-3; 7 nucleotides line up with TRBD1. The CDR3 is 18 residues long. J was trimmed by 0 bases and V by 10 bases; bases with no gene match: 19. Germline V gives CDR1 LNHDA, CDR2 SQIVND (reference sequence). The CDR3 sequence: CATARTPGQRASTDTQYF. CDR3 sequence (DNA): TGTGCCACCGCTCGGACCCCGGGACAGAGAGCTAGCACAGATACGCAGTATTTT.